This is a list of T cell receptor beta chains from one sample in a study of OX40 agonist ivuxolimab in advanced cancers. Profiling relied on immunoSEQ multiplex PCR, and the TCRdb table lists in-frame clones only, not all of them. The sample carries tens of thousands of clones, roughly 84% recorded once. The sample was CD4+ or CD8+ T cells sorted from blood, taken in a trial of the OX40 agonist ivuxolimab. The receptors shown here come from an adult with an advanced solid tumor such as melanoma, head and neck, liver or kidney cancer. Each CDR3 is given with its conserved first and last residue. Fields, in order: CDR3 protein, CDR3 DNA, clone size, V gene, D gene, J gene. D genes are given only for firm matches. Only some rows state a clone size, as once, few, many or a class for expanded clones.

cdr3_aa: CASSVRWESNEQYF; cdr3_nt: TGTGCCAGCAGCGTCAGGTGGGAGTCGAACGAGCAGTACTTC; clone_size: few; v_call: TRBV9; d_call: -; j_call: TRBJ2-7
cdr3_aa: CASSIGSGGRENEQFF; cdr3_nt: TGTGCCAGTAGTATAGGGAGCGGGGGGAGGGAAAATGAGCAGTTCTTC; clone_size: -; v_call: TRBV19; d_call: TRBD2; j_call: TRBJ2-1
cdr3_aa: CASSFGIGGEQYF; cdr3_nt: TGTGCCAGCAGCTTCGGTATTGGGGGCGAGCAGTACTTC; clone_size: -; v_call: TRBV11-2; d_call: -; j_call: TRBJ2-7
cdr3_aa: CASTWTSGREDTQYF; cdr3_nt: TGCGCCAGCACCTGGACTAGCGGGAGGGAAGATACGCAGTATTTT; clone_size: -; v_call: TRBV5-1; d_call: TRBD2; j_call: TRBJ2-3
cdr3_aa: CASSVKNIQYF; cdr3_nt: TGTGCCAGCAGTGTCAAAAACATTCAGTACTTC; clone_size: -; v_call: TRBV6-1; d_call: -; j_call: TRBJ2-4
cdr3_aa: CASSIGSSAANYGYTF; cdr3_nt: TGTGCCAGTAGTATAGGGTCATCAGCGGCTAACTATGGCTACACCTTC; clone_size: -; v_call: TRBV19; d_call: -; j_call: TRBJ1-2
cdr3_aa: CASSKVGQGVNSGANVLTF; cdr3_nt: TGTGCCAGCAGCAAGGTGGGACAGGGCGTCAACTCTGGGGCCAACGTCCTGACTTTC; clone_size: -; v_call: TRBV21-1; d_call: -; j_call: TRBJ2-6
cdr3_aa: CASSRATPRGNGEQFF; cdr3_nt: TGTGCCAGCAGCCGCGCAACCCCCCGCGGGAACGGTGAGCAGTTCTTC; clone_size: -; v_call: TRBV11-2; d_call: -; j_call: TRBJ2-1
cdr3_aa: CASSSNIRNYGYTF; cdr3_nt: TGTGCCAGCAGTTCTAATATACGTAACTATGGCTACACCTTC; clone_size: -; v_call: TRBV28; d_call: -; j_call: TRBJ1-2
cdr3_aa: CASSFPQGASMNTEAFF; cdr3_nt: TGTGCCAGCAGTTTTCCCCAGGGGGCCTCGATGAACACTGAAGCTTTCTTT; clone_size: -; v_call: TRBV28; d_call: TRBD1; j_call: TRBJ1-1
cdr3_aa: CAISVGVGGRDQPQHF; cdr3_nt: TGTGCCATCAGTGTAGGTGTAGGAGGGAGGGATCAGCCCCAGCATTTT; clone_size: -; v_call: TRBV10-3; d_call: -; j_call: TRBJ1-5
cdr3_aa: CASRTSGRWADTQYF; cdr3_nt: TGTGCCAGCAGGACTAGCGGGAGGTGGGCAGATACGCAGTATTTT; clone_size: -; v_call: TRBV28; d_call: TRBD2; j_call: TRBJ2-3
cdr3_aa: CASSLGQGGNSPLHF; cdr3_nt: TGTGCCAGCAGCTTAGGACAGGGGGGAAATTCACCCCTCCACTTT; clone_size: -; v_call: TRBV7-8; d_call: TRBD1; j_call: TRBJ1-6
cdr3_aa: CASSRYTEAFF; cdr3_nt: TGTGCCAGCAGTAGGTACACTGAAGCTTTCTTT; clone_size: -; v_call: TRBV11-2; d_call: -; j_call: TRBJ1-1
cdr3_aa: CASSRTTAGTGVQETQYF; cdr3_nt: TGCGCCAGCAGCCGAACCACCGCCGGGACAGGGGTGCAAGAGACCCAGTACTTC; clone_size: -; v_call: TRBV4-1; d_call: TRBD1; j_call: TRBJ2-5
cdr3_aa: CASSQEESGAWSYEQYF; cdr3_nt: TGCGCCAGCAGCCAGGAGGAAAGCGGGGCATGGTCCTACGAGCAGTACTTC; clone_size: -; v_call: TRBV4-1; d_call: TRBD2; j_call: TRBJ2-7
cdr3_aa: CASSIVGGGNQPQHF; cdr3_nt: TGTGCCAGTAGTATCGTCGGAGGAGGCAATCAGCCCCAGCATTTT; clone_size: -; v_call: TRBV19; d_call: -; j_call: TRBJ1-5
cdr3_aa: CSGTGGAGETQYF; cdr3_nt: TGCAGCGGAACGGGGGGTGCGGGGGAGACCCAGTACTTC; clone_size: once; v_call: TRBV29-1; d_call: TRBD2; j_call: TRBJ2-5
cdr3_aa: CASSQRTSGAYEQYF; cdr3_nt: TGCGCCAGCAGCCAGAGGACTAGCGGCGCCTACGAGCAGTACTTC; clone_size: -; v_call: TRBV4-1; d_call: TRBD2; j_call: TRBJ2-7
cdr3_aa: CASSSNYNEQFF; cdr3_nt: TGTGCCAGCAGCTCGAACTACAATGAGCAGTTCTTC; clone_size: -; v_call: TRBV7-3; d_call: -; j_call: TRBJ2-1
cdr3_aa: CAISAGGGARNEQFF; cdr3_nt: TGTGCCATCAGTGCTGGAGGGGGGGCTCGAAATGAGCAGTTCTTC; clone_size: -; v_call: TRBV10-3; d_call: -; j_call: TRBJ2-1
cdr3_aa: CASSFGQGNSPLHF; cdr3_nt: TGTGCCAGCAGCTTCGGACAGGGGAATTCACCCCTCCACTTT; clone_size: few; v_call: TRBV7-9; d_call: TRBD1; j_call: TRBJ1-6
cdr3_aa: CASSLAQRELETQYF; cdr3_nt: TGCGCCAGCAGCTTGGCCCAGCGGGAGTTGGAGACCCAGTACTTC; clone_size: -; v_call: TRBV5-1; d_call: TRBD2; j_call: TRBJ2-5
cdr3_aa: CASSYTGTTETQYF; cdr3_nt: TGTGCCAGCAGTTATACGGGCACCACCGAGACCCAGTACTTC; clone_size: -; v_call: TRBV6-5; d_call: -; j_call: TRBJ2-5
cdr3_aa: CASSSSLAGTSYEQYF; cdr3_nt: TGTGCCAGCAGCTCTTCACTAGCGGGAACGTCCTACGAGCAGTACTTC; clone_size: once; v_call: TRBV7-8; d_call: TRBD2; j_call: TRBJ2-7
cdr3_aa: CASSKGLAAGDTQYF; cdr3_nt: TGCGCCAGCAGTAAGGGACTAGCAGCTGGAGATACGCAGTATTTT; clone_size: once; v_call: TRBV10-1; d_call: TRBD2; j_call: TRBJ2-3
cdr3_aa: CASSEGVAGPTDTQYF; cdr3_nt: TGTGCCAGCAGTGAAGGGGTAGCCGGGCCCACAGATACGCAGTATTTT; clone_size: medium-sized; v_call: TRBV2; d_call: -; j_call: TRBJ2-3
cdr3_aa: CASSLEMGPIRF; cdr3_nt: TGTGCCAGCAGCTTAGAAATGGGGCCCATCCGGTTC; clone_size: -; v_call: TRBV7-9; d_call: -; j_call: TRBJ2-7
cdr3_aa: CAFQLAINTGELFF; cdr3_nt: TGTGCCTTCCAGCTAGCGATCAACACCGGGGAGCTGTTTTTT; clone_size: -; v_call: TRBV30; d_call: -; j_call: TRBJ2-2
cdr3_aa: CASSGTDEKLFF; cdr3_nt: TGTGCCAGCAGCGGGACAGATGAAAAACTGTTTTTT; clone_size: -; v_call: TRBV2; d_call: TRBD1; j_call: TRBJ1-4
cdr3_aa: CASSSRTGSLSTDTQYF; cdr3_nt: TGTGCCAGCAGCTCGCGGACAGGCAGCCTTAGCACAGATACGCAGTATTTT; clone_size: -; v_call: TRBV11-1; d_call: TRBD1; j_call: TRBJ2-3
cdr3_aa: CAISESGLYEQFF; cdr3_nt: TGTGCCATCAGTGAATCGGGACTATATGAGCAGTTCTTC; clone_size: -; v_call: TRBV10-3; d_call: TRBD2; j_call: TRBJ2-1
cdr3_aa: CASSVQGNQPQHF; cdr3_nt: TGTGCCAGCAGTGTCCAAGGGAATCAGCCCCAGCATTTT; clone_size: -; v_call: TRBV2; d_call: -; j_call: TRBJ1-5
cdr3_aa: CASTPGGGAPGPQHF; cdr3_nt: TGTGCCAGCACCCCGGGAGGGGGGGCGCCGGGGCCCCAGCATTTT; clone_size: once; v_call: TRBV28; d_call: -; j_call: TRBJ1-5
cdr3_aa: CASSPRSGNTGELFF; cdr3_nt: TGTGCCAGCAGCCCCCGAAGCGGGAACACCGGGGAGCTGTTTTTT; clone_size: -; v_call: TRBV9; d_call: -; j_call: TRBJ2-2
cdr3_aa: CASSRTGRRNEKLFF; cdr3_nt: TGTGCCAGCAGCCGAACGGGCAGGCGGAATGAAAAACTGTTTTTT; clone_size: -; v_call: TRBV14; d_call: -; j_call: TRBJ1-4
cdr3_aa: CASSQSPLRGRNSGANVLTF; cdr3_nt: TGCGCCAGCAGCCAGTCCCCCTTGCGGGGGAGAAACTCTGGGGCCAACGTCCTGACTTTC; clone_size: -; v_call: TRBV4-1; d_call: TRBD2; j_call: TRBJ2-6
cdr3_aa: CASTHRDNRADTQYF; cdr3_nt: TGTGCCAGTACCCACCGGGACAATCGCGCAGATACGCAGTATTTT; clone_size: -; v_call: TRBV19; d_call: -; j_call: TRBJ2-3
cdr3_aa: CASSLGDTYEQYF; cdr3_nt: TGTGCCAGCAGTTTAGGAGACACCTACGAGCAGTACTTC; clone_size: -; v_call: TRBV27; d_call: -; j_call: TRBJ2-7
cdr3_aa: CSVGREAFF; cdr3_nt: TGCAGCGTTGGCAGAGAAGCTTTCTTT; clone_size: -; v_call: TRBV29-1; d_call: -; j_call: TRBJ1-1
cdr3_aa: CASSSGTGIYEQYF; cdr3_nt: TGTGCCAGTAGTTCCGGGACAGGAATCTACGAGCAGTACTTC; clone_size: -; v_call: TRBV19; d_call: TRBD1; j_call: TRBJ2-7
cdr3_aa: CASSRTVSNQPQHF; cdr3_nt: TGTGCCAGCAGCCGGACGGTTAGCAATCAGCCCCAGCATTTT; clone_size: -; v_call: TRBV11-2; d_call: -; j_call: TRBJ1-5
cdr3_aa: CASRRTWTGNTEAFF; cdr3_nt: TGTGCCAGCAGGAGAACGTGGACAGGAAACACTGAAGCTTTCTTT; clone_size: -; v_call: TRBV6-5; d_call: TRBD1; j_call: TRBJ1-1
cdr3_aa: CASSLSPARVGTGELFF; cdr3_nt: TGTGCCAGCAGTTTAAGTCCTGCGCGAGTGGGCACCGGGGAGCTGTTTTTT; clone_size: -; v_call: TRBV27; d_call: -; j_call: TRBJ2-2
cdr3_aa: CASTLDRGDEKLFF; cdr3_nt: TGTGCCAGCACTTTGGACAGGGGAGACGAAAAACTGTTTTTT; clone_size: few; v_call: TRBV28; d_call: TRBD1; j_call: TRBJ1-4
cdr3_aa: CASSLGTGVYEQYF; cdr3_nt: TGTGCCAGCAGTTTAGGTACAGGGGTCTACGAGCAGTACTTC; clone_size: -; v_call: TRBV28; d_call: TRBD1; j_call: TRBJ2-7
cdr3_aa: CASSFGALYNSPLHF; cdr3_nt: TGTGCCAGCAGCTTCGGGGCCCTCTATAATTCACCCCTCCACTTT; clone_size: -; v_call: TRBV11-2; d_call: -; j_call: TRBJ1-6
cdr3_aa: CASSFWTSGGTDTQYF; cdr3_nt: TGTGCCAGCAGTTTTTGGACTAGCGGGGGCACAGATACGCAGTATTTT; clone_size: -; v_call: TRBV28; d_call: TRBD2; j_call: TRBJ2-3
cdr3_aa: CASSLRAGVGNEQFF; cdr3_nt: TGTGCCAGCAGCTTGCGAGCGGGAGTTGGCAATGAGCAGTTCTTC; clone_size: -; v_call: TRBV5-4; d_call: TRBD2; j_call: TRBJ2-1
cdr3_aa: CASSWTSGSYEQYF; cdr3_nt: TGTGCCAGCAGCTGGACTAGCGGGAGTTACGAGCAGTACTTC; clone_size: -; v_call: TRBV6-5; d_call: TRBD2; j_call: TRBJ2-7
cdr3_aa: CASSLASGGTEAFF; cdr3_nt: TGCGCCAGCAGCTTGGCGTCAGGGGGCACTGAAGCTTTCTTT; clone_size: -; v_call: TRBV5-1; d_call: TRBD1; j_call: TRBJ1-1
cdr3_aa: CASSLGGGRMSGELFF; cdr3_nt: TGTGCCAGCAGCTTAGGTGGTGGCAGGATGTCCGGGGAGCTGTTTTTT; clone_size: -; v_call: TRBV7-6; d_call: -; j_call: TRBJ2-2
cdr3_aa: CASSPMTVVLQFF; cdr3_nt: TGTGCCAGCAGCCCTATGACGGTCGTACTGCAGTTCTTC; clone_size: -; v_call: TRBV7-9; d_call: -; j_call: TRBJ2-1
cdr3_aa: CASSASLYSPLHF; cdr3_nt: TGTGCCAGCAGCGCCTCCTTGTATTCACCCCTCCACTTT; clone_size: once; v_call: TRBV9; d_call: -; j_call: TRBJ1-6
cdr3_aa: CASSFSDTQYF; cdr3_nt: TGTGCCAGCAGCTTCTCAGATACGCAGTATTTT; clone_size: -; v_call: TRBV7-9; d_call: -; j_call: TRBJ2-3